Below, 14 T cell receptor beta chains from the same sample are listed, as sequenced in a study of blood T cell repertoires in COVID-19. TCRdb's copy holds only in-frame clones and misses some; the assay was immunoSEQ multiplex PCR. The repertoire holds over 350,000 clones, with roughly 90% as singletons. The material sequenced was peripheral blood. The source is a woman under 40 with acute or convalescent COVID-19.

The chain links TRBV4-1 to TRBJ1-1; D is unresolved. Trimming took 4 bases from V and 1 from J, leaving 13 bases between them. CDR3 size: 15 residues. CDR1 and CDR2 from the germline V gene are MGHRA and YSYEKL. The CDR3 protein is CASSPSGFKNTEAFF. The CDR3 coding sequence is TGCGCCAGCAGCCCCTCGGGATTTAAGAACACTGAAGCTTTCTTT.

This rearrangement joins TRBV28 to TRBJ1-2; 9 positions agree with TRBD1. The CDR3 contains 16 residues. J gave up 2 bases and V 5 bases, and 9 bases lay outside the gene matches. Per germline, CDR1 MDHEN and CDR2 SYDVKM. The chain's CDR3 is CASSPPGQGRNYGYTF. The CDR3 DNA follows: TGTGCCAGCAGTCCTCCCGGACAGGGGAGAAACTATGGCTACACCTTC.

This clone was found once. The chain links TRBV10-3 to TRBJ1-6; no clear D gene. Germline V gives CDR1 ENHRY, CDR2 SYGVKD. The CDR3 runs 17 residues. Trimming cost V 0 bases and J 7 bases, with 16 bases left between them. CDR3 bases: TGTGCCATCAGTGAGTCCGGTTTCCGGGGAGGGAATTCACCCCTCCACTTT. This sequence encodes CAISESGFRGGNSPLHF.

This clone was counted once. The gene calls are TRBV9 and TRBJ2-3; D is uncertain. The germline gives CDR1 SGDLS, CDR2 YYNGEE. The CDR3 sequence is 15 residues long. V lost 1 base to trimming and J lost 3 bases, with 12 bases between them. The CDR3 DNA reads as TGTGCCAGCAGCGTAATTGACGCAGCGACAGATACGCAGTATTTT. Translation: CASSVIDAATDTQYF.

This clone showed up just once. This chain links TRBV29-1 with TRBJ1-3, with unresolved D. Germline V gene data show CDR1 as SQVTM and CDR2 as ANQGSEA. This CDR3 has 15 residues. Trimming removed 0 bases from V and 0 bases from J, with 9 bases in between. The chain's CDR3 is CSVEDRGASGNTIYF. Here the CDR3 DNA reads TGCAGCGTTGAAGATCGCGGCGCCTCTGGAAACACCATATATTTT.

The chain couples TRBV27 to TRBJ1-1, with D tentatively TRBD1 (5 bases). V was trimmed by 5 bases and J by 1 base, leaving 8 bases between them. From germline, CDR1 is MNHEY and CDR2 SMNVEV (reference sequence). This CDR3 contains 13 residues. In DNA, the CDR3 is TGTGCCAGCAGTACCGGACAGAACACTGAAGCTTTCTTT. Translating gives CASSTGQNTEAFF.

The chain is built from TRBV28 and TRBJ2-7; 7 nucleotides align to TRBD1. The length of the CDR3 is 13 residues. V dropped 2 bases and J dropped 2; count of bases not matched to a gene: 0. Looked up from germline, CDR1 is MDHEN and CDR2 is SYDVKM. The CDR3 coding sequence is TGTGCCAGCAGTTTAAGGGGGCCCTACGAGCAGTACTTC. The encoded protein is CASSLRGPYEQYF.

The chain is built from TRBV7-2 and TRBJ2-4, with D hard to call. Trimming removed 1 base at V and 0 bases at J, with 10 bases between. From germline, CDR1 is SGHTA and CDR2 FQGNSA. This CDR3 has 16 residues. The DNA for the CDR3 is TGTGCCAGCAGCTTAGAAGCCGGAGTAGCCAAAAACATTCAGTACTTC. This sequence encodes CASSLEAGVAKNIQYF.

With regard to this clone: The same CDR3 arises from other DNA sequences in this sample as well. The chain carries TRBV18 and TRBJ1-1; 8 bases align to TRBD1. The trim removed 2 bases at V and 4 bases at J, leaving 3 bases unmatched. Germline V gene sequence: CDR1 KGHSH, CDR2 LQKENI. The CDR3 sequence is 14 residues long. As DNA, the CDR3 is TGTGCCAGCTCACCAAGGACAGGGCGCACTGAAGCTTTCTTT. Its translation: CASSPRTGRTEAFF. The full variable domain, rest sourced from reference TRBV18 and TRBJ1-1, is NAGVMQNPRHLVRRRGQEARLRCSPMKGHSHVYWYRQLPEEGLKFMVYLQKENIIDESGMPKERFSAEFPKEGPSILRIQQVVRGDSAAYFCASSPRTGRTEAFFGQGTRLTVV.

This chain links TRBV5-6 with TRBJ1-2, with TRBD1 as a possible D gene (6 bases). This CDR3 region has 14 residues. Germline lookup yields CDR1 SGHDT and CDR2 YYEEEE. The germline V and J ends were trimmed by 3 bases and 4 bases, with 13 bases remaining between them. The CDR3 sequence is CASSSQGWGYGYTF. CDR3 sequence (DNA): TGTGCCAGCAGCTCACAGGGTTGGGGCTATGGCTACACCTTC. Looking up the rest from reference TRBV5-6 and TRBJ1-2 gives the full variable domain: DAGVTQSPTHLIKTRGQQVTLRCSPKSGHDTVSWYQQALGQGPQFIFQYYEEEERQRGNFPDRFSGHQFPNYSSELNVNALLLGDSALYLCASSSQGWGYGYTFGSGTRLTVV.

V usage is TRBV6-5 and J usage is TRBJ1-1; no firm D call. V lost 7 bases and J lost 4, with 13 bases in between. Per the germline V gene, CDR1 is MNHEY and CDR2 is SVGAGI. CDR3 length: 13 amino acids. The CDR3 protein is CASILYSGTEAFF. The CDR3, as DNA: TGTGCCAGCATATTGTATAGCGGCACTGAAGCTTTCTTT.

There are a few counts of this clone. This chain connects TRBV6-5 to TRBJ1-3; D is possibly TRBD1 (5 bases). Trimming took off 5 bases at V and 1 base at J, with 6 bases between the two ends. The germline gives CDR1 MNHEY, CDR2 SVGAGI. The CDR3 is made up of 13 amino acids. CDR3 sequence: CASSKGSGNTIYF. As DNA, the CDR3 is TGTGCCAGCAGTAAGGGGTCTGGAAACACCATATATTTT.

This chain joins TRBV24-1 and TRBJ2-5; 8 nucleotides match TRBD1. Per the germline V gene, CDR1 is KGHDR and CDR2 is SFDVKD. CDR3 size: 13 residues. V was pared by 9 bases and J by 4 bases, with 6 bases of the junction left unmatched. CDR3: CATGTGGRETQYF. The CDR3 nucleotides are TGTGCCACCGGCACAGGGGGGCGAGAGACCCAGTACTTC.

The rearrangement uses TRBV28 and TRBJ1-2; 7 bases fit TRBD1. This CDR3 region has 17 residues. The germline V gene encodes CDR1 MDHEN and CDR2 SYDVKM. With 3 bases clipped from V and 4 bases from J, the junction kept 14 bases outside the gene matches. DNA for the CDR3: TGTGCCAGCAGTTTTTTGGGTACAGGGGACGCTCTCTATGGCTACACCTTC. Residues: CASSFLGTGDALYGYTF.